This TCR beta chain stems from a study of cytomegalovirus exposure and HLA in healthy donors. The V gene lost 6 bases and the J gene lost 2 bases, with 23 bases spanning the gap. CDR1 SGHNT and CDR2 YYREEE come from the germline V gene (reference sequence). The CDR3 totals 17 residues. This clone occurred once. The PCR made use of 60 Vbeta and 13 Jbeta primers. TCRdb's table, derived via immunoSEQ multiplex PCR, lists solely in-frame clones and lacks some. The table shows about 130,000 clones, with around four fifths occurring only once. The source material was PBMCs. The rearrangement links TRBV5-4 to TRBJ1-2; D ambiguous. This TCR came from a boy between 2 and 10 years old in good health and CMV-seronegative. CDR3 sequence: CASNRLGHSGLNYGYTF. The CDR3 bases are TGTGCCAGCAACCGACTAGGGCACTCAGGCTTAAACTATGGCTACACCTTC.